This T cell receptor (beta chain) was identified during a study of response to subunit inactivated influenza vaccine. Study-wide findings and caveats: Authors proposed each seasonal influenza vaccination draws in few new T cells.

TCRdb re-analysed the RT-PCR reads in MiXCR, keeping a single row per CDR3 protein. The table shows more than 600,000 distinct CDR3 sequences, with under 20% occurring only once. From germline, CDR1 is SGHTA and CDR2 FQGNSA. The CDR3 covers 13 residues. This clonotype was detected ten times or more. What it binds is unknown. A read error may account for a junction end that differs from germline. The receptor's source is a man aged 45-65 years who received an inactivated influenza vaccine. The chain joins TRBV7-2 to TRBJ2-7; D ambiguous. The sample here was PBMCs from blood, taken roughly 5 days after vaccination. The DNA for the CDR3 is TGCGCCAGCAGCTTGAGTGGTAGCTACGAGCAGTACTTC. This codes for CASSLSGSYEQYF. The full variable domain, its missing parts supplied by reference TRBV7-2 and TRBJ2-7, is GAGVSQSPSNKVTEKGKDVELRCDPISGHTALYWYRQSLGQGLEFLIYFQGNSAPDKSGLPSDRFSAERTGGSVSTLTIQRTQQEDSAVYLCASSLSGSYEQYFGPGTRLTVT.